In its sample, the clone carrying this TCR beta chain was seen once. Antigen unknown. J lost 9 bases, V lost 2 bases, and 9 bases had no gene match. The length of the CDR3 is 16 residues. CDR1 SGHRS and CDR2 YFSETQ come from the germline V gene. Sequencing relied on a cDNA template that was reverse transcribed from extracted RNA. Profiled with immunoSEQ multiplex PCR; TCRdb holds only in-frame clones, not every one. Among about 120,000 clones listed, roughly two thirds were seen once. The data were taken from a study of CD8+ T cells in alopecia areata. Study observations and caveats: Between patients, shared TCR sequences were less clear than in mice. This was possibly due in part to HLA diversity in the patient population. Sequencing of scalp samples also includes resident alphabeta T cells from normal skin. Elevated clonality characterized lesional scalp relative to normal scalp, particularly in alopecia totalis/universalis.

The sequenced sample consisted of CD4+ T cells sorted from blood. This chain joins TRBV5-1 and TRBJ1-6; 9 nucleotides match TRBD1. This clonotype was sampled from a human donor in good health. The CDR3 loop reads CASSFGRTGVSSPLHF. The CDR3 DNA follows: TGCGCCAGCAGCTTCGGTCGGACAGGGGTTAGTTCACCCCTCCACTTT.